The clone carrying this T cell receptor (beta chain) came up a few times. This entry comes from a study of blood T cell repertoires in COVID-19. The length of the CDR3 is 12 residues. Per the germline V gene, CDR1 is SNHLY and CDR2 is FYNNEI. Trimming took 6 bases from V and 0 from J, leaving 6 bases between them. The repertoire was sequenced with immunoSEQ multiplex PCR; TCRdb's copy has only in-frame clones and lacks some. The table includes 130,000 to 150,000 clones, about 86% detected once. Resolution of symptoms, clearance, or two negative PCRs was present in recovered Cohort 3 donors. The origin of this receptor is a man aged 45 to 65 who had recovered from COVID-19. Sequencing was performed on PBMCs or T cells enriched from blood (not recorded which). This chain uses TRBV2 with TRBJ2-7; D unresolved. The CDR3 loop reads CASRDNSYEQYF. The CDR3, as DNA: TGTGCCAGCAGAGACAACTCCTACGAGCAGTACTTC.